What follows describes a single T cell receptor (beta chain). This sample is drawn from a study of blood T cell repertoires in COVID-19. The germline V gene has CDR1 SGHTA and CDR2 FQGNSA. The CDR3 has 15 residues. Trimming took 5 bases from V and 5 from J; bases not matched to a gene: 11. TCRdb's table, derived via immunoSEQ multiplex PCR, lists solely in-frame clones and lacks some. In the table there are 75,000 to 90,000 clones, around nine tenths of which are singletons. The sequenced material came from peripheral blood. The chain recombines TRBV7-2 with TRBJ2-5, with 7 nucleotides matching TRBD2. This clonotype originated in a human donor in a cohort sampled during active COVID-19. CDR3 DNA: TGTGCCAGCAGCCCCCGGCGGGGGAAGGGCGAGACCCAGTACTTC. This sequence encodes CASSPRRGKGETQYF.